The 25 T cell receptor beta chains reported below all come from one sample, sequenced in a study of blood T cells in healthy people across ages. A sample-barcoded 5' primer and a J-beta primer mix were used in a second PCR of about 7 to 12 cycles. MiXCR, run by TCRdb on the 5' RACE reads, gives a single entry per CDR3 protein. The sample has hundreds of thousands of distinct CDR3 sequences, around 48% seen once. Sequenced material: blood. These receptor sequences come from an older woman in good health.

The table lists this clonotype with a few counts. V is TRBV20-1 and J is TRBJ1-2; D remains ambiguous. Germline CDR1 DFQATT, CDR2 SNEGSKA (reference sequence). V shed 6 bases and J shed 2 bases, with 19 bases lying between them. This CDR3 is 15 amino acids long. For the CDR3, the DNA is TGCAGTGCCCTAGACATACGCTCTTCGAACTATGGCTACACCTTC. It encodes CSALDIRSSNYGYTF.

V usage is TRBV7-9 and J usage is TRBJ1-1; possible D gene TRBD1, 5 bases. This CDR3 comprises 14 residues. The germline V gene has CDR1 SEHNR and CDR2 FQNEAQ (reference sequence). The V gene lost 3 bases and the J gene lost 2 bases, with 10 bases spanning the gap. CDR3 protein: CASSLQGSNTEAFF. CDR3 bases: TGTGCCAGCAGCTTGCAGGGATCAAACACTGAAGCTTTCTTT. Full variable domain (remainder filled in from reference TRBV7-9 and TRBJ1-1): DTGVSQNPRHKITKRGQNVTFRCDPISEHNRLYWYRQTLGQGPEFLTYFQNEAQLEKSRLLSDRFSAERPKGSFSTLEIQRTEQGDSAMYLCASSLQGSNTEAFFGQGTRLTVV.

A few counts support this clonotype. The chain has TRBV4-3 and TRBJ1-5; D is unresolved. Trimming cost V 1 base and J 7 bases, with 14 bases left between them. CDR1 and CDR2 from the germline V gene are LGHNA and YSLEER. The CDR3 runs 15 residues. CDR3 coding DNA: TGCGCCAGCAGCCAAGGGGATGATGGGAGGCAGCCCCAGCATTTT. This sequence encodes CASSQGDDGRQPQHF.

CDR3 sequence: CSASEGSSYAETQYF. The CDR3 region has the DNA TGCAGTGCTAGTGAGGGGAGTAGCTACGCGGAGACCCAGTACTTC. This chain joins TRBV20-1 and TRBJ2-5, with D possibly called TRBD1 or TRBD2 (5 bases each). The V gene's germline CDR1 is DFQATT and CDR2 SNEGSKA (reference sequence). The CDR3 is made up of 15 amino acids. Trimming removed 3 bases at V and 5 bases at J, with 19 bases between.

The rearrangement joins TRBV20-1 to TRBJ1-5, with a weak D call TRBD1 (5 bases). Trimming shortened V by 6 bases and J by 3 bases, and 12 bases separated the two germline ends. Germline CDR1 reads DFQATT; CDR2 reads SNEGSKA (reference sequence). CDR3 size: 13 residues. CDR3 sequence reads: CSAPDTNNQPQHF. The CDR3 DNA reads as TGCAGTGCCCCGGACACTAACAATCAGCCCCAGCATTTT.

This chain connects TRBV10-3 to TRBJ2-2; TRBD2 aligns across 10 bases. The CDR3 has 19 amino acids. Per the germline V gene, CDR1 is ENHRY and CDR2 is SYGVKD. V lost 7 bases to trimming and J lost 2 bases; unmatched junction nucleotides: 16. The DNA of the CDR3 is TGTGCCATCACCCAGCAGGGTAGTGGACTAGCGGAAAACACCGGGGAGCTGTTTTTT. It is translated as CAITQQGSGLAENTGELFF.

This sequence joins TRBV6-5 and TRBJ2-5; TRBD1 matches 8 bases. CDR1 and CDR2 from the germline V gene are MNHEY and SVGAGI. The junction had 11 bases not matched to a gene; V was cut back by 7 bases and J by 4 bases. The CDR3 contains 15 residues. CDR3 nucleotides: TGTGCCAGCAAAGACGGGGCAGGGGGCGGAGAGACCCAGTACTTC. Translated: CASKDGAGGGETQYF.

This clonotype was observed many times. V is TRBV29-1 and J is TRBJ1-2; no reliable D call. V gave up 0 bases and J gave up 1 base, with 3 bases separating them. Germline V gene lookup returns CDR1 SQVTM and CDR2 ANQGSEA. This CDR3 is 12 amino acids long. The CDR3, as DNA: TGCAGCGTTGAAGATCTTAACTATGGCTACACCTTC. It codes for CSVEDLNYGYTF.

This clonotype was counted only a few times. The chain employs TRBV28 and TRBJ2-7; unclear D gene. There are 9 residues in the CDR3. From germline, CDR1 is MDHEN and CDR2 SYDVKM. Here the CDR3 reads CAQIYEQYF. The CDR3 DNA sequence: TGTGCACAGATCTACGAGCAGTACTTC.

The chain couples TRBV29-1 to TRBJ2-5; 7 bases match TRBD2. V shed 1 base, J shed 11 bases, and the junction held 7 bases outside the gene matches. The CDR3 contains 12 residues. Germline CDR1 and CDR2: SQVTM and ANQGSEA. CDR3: CSVEAPGGEQYF. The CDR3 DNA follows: TGCAGCGTTGAAGCCCCGGGGGGTGAGCAGTACTTC.

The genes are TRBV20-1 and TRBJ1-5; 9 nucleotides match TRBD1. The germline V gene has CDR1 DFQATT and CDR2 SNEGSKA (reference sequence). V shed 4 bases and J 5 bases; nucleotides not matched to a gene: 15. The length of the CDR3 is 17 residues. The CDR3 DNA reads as TGCAGTGCTACCATTACCCCCCCGGGACAGGGACATCAGCCCCAGCATTTT. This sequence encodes CSATITPPGQGHQPQHF.

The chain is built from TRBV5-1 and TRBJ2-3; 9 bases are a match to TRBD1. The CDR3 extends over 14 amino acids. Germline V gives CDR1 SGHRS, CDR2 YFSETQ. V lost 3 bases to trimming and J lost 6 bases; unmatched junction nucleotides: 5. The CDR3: CASSSTGGGDTQYF. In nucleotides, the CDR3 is TGCGCCAGCAGCTCCACAGGGGGCGGCGATACGCAGTATTTT.

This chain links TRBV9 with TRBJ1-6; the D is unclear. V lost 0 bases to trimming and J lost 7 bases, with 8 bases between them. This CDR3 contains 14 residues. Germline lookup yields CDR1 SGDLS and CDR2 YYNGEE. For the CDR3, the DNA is TGTGCCAGCAGCGTAGCGGGGTGGAATTCACCCCTCCACTTT. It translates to CASSVAGWNSPLHF.

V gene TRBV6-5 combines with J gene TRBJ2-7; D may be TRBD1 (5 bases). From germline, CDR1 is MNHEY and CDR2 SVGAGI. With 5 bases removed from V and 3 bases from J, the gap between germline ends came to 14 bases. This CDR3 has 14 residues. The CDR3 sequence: CASSAGPHLYEQYF. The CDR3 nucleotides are TGTGCCAGCAGTGCAGGGCCCCATCTCTACGAGCAGTACTTC.

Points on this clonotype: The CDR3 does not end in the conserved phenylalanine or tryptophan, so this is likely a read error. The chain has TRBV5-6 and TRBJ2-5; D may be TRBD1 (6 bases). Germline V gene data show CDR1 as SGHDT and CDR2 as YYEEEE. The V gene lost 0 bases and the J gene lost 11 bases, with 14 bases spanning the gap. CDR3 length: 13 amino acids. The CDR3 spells CASSLVSGTQQYI. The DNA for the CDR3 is TGTGCCAGCAGCTTGGTCTCGGGGACACAGCAGTACATC.

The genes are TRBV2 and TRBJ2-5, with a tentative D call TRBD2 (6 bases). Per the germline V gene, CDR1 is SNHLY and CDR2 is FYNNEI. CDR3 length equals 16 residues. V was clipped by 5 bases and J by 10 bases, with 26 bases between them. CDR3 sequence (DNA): TGTGCCAGCAGTCCCCATTCGGGGGATAGCGGAGGCGGCCAGTACTTC. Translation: CASSPHSGDSGGGQYF. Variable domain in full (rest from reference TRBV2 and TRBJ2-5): EPEVTQTPSHQVTQMGQEVILRCVPISNHLYFYWYRQILGQKVEFLVSFYNNEISEKSEIFDDQFSVERPDGSNFTLKIRSTKLEDSAMYFCASSPHSGDSGGGQYFGPGTRLLVL.

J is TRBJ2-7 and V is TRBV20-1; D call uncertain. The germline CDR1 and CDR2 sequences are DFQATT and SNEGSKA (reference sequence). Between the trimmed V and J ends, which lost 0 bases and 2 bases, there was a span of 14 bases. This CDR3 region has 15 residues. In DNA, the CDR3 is TGCAGTGCTAGAGATCTCCGCCAGGTCGCCTACGAGCAGTACTTC. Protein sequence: CSARDLRQVAYEQYF.

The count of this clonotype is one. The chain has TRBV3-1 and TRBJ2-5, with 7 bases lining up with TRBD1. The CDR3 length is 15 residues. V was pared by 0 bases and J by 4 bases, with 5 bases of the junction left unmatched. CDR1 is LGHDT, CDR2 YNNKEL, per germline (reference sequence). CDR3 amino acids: CASSQENRGRETQYF. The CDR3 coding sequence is TGTGCCAGCAGCCAAGAGAATAGGGGGCGAGAGACCCAGTACTTC.

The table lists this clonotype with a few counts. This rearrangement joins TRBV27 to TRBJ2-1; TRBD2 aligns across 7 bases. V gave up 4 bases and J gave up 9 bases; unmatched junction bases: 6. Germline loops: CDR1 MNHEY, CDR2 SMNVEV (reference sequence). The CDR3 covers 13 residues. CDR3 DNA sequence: TGTGCCAGCAGTTGCGGGACTAACAGTGAGCAGTTCTTC. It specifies CASSCGTNSEQFF.

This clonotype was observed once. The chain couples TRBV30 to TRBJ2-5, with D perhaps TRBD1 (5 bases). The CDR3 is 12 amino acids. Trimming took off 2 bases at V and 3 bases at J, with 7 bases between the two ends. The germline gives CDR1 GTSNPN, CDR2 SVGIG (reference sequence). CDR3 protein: CAWSRQKETQYF. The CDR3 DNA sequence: TGTGCCTGGAGTAGACAGAAAGAGACCCAGTACTTC.

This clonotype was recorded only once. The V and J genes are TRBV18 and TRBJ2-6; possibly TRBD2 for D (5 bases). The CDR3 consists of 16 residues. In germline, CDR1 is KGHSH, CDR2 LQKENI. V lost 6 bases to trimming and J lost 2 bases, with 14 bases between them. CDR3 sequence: CASSPGSETGANVLTF. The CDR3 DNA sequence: TGTGCCAGCTCCCCGGGGTCAGAAACTGGGGCCAACGTCCTGACTTTC.

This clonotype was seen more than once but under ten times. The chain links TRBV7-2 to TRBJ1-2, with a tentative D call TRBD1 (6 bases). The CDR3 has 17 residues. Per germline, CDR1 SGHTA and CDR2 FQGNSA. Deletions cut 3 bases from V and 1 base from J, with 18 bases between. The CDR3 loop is CASSFGTPSLLNYGYTF. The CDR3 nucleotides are TGTGCCAGCAGCTTCGGGACACCGTCCCTTCTTAACTATGGCTACACCTTC. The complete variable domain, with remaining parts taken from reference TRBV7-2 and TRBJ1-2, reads GAGVSQSPSNKVTEKGKDVELRCDPISGHTALYWYRQSLGQGLEFLIYFQGNSAPDKSGLPSDRFSAERTGGSVSTLTIQRTQQEDSAVYLCASSFGTPSLLNYGYTFGSGTRLTVV.

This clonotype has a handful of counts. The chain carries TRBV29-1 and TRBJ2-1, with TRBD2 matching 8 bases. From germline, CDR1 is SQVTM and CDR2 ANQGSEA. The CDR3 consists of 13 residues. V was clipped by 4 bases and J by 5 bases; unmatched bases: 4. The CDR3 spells CSVGSGEDNEQFF. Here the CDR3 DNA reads TGCAGCGTTGGTAGCGGGGAAGACAATGAGCAGTTCTTC.

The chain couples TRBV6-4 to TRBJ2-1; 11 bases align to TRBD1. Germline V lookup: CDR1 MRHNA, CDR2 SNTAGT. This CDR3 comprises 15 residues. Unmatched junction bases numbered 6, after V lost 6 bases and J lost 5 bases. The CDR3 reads CASSLGQGADNEQFF. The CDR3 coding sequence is TGTGCCAGCAGCCTCGGACAGGGGGCCGACAATGAGCAGTTCTTC.

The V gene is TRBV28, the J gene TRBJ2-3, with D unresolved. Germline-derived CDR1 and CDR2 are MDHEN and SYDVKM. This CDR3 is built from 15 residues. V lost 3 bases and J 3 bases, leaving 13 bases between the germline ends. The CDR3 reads CASSFLEPRTDTQYF. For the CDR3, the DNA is TGTGCCAGCAGTTTTTTGGAGCCACGGACAGATACGCAGTATTTT.